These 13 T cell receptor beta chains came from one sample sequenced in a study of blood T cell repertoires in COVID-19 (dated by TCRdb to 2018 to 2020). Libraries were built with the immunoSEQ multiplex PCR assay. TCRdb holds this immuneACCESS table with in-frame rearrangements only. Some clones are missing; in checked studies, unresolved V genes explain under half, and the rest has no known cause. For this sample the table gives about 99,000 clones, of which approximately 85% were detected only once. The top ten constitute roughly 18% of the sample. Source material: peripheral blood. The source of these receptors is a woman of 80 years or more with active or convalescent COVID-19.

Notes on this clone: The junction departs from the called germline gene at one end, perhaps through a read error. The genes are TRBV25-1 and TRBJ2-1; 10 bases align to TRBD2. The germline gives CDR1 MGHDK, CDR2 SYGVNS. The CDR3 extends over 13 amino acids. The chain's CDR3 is CASSESTSGIRLF. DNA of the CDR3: TGTGCCAGCAGTGAATCAACTAGCGGGATTCGACTCTTC.

The CDR3 spells CASSYLDYAQETQYF. The CDR3 DNA reads TGTGCCAGCAGTTACCTGGACTATGCGCAAGAGACCCAGTACTTC. The chain has TRBV6-2 or TRBV6-3 and TRBJ2-5; D is perhaps TRBD2 (6 bases). Germline CDR1 reads MNHEY; CDR2 reads SVGEGT. Trimming stripped 2 bases from V and 2 bases from J, with 12 bases between. The CDR3 runs to 15 residues.

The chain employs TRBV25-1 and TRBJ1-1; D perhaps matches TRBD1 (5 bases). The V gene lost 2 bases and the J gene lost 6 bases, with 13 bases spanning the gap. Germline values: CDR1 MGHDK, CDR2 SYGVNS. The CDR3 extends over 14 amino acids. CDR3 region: CASSEQGVISEAFF. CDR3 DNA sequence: TGTGCCAGCAGTGAACAAGGGGTGATCTCTGAAGCTTTCTTT.

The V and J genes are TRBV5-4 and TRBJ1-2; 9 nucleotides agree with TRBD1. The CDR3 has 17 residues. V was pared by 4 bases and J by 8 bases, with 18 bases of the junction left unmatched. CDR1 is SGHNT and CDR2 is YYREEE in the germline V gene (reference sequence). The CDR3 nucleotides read TGTGCCAGCAGCCACAGCACAGGGGGCGGCTTTCGGAAAGGCTACACCTTC. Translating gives CASSHSTGGGFRKGYTF.

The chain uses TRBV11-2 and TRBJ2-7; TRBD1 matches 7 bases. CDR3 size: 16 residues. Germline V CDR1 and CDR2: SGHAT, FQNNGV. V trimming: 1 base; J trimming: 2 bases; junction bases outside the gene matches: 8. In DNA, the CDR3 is TGTGCCAGCAGCTTAGCGCCGGGACAGTCCACCTACGAGCAGTACTTC. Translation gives CASSLAPGQSTYEQYF. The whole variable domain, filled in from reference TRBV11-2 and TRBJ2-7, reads EAGVAQSPRYKIIEKRQSVAFWCNPISGHATLYWYQQILGQGPKLLIQFQNNGVVDDSQLPKDRFSAERLKGVDSTLKIQPAKLEDSAVYLCASSLAPGQSTYEQYFGPGTRLTVT.

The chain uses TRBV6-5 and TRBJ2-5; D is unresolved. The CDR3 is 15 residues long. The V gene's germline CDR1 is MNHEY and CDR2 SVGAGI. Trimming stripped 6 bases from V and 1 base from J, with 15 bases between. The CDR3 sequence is CASSLQPGSQETQYF. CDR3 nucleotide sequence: TGTGCCAGCAGCCTCCAGCCCGGGTCCCAAGAGACCCAGTACTTC.

The DNA for the CDR3 is TGTGCCAGCAGCCCTGTTGGTAGCTCTGGAAACACCATATATTTT. Translating it yields CASSPVGSSGNTIYF. This chain uses TRBV9 with TRBJ1-3; D gene ambiguous. V was cut by 4 bases and J by 0 bases, with 11 bases left in between. The germline V gene has CDR1 SGDLS and CDR2 YYNGEE. CDR3 size: 15 residues. Supplemented by reference TRBV9 and TRBJ1-3, the full variable domain reads DSGVTQTPKHLITATGQRVTLRCSPRSGDLSVYWYQQSLDQGLQFLIQYYNGEERAKGNILERFSAQQFPDLHSELNLSSLELGDSALYFCASSPVGSSGNTIYFGEGSWLTVV.

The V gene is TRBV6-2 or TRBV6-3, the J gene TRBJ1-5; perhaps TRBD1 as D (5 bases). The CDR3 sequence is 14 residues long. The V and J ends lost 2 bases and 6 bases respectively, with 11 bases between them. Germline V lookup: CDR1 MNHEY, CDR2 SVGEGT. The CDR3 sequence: CASSYILGRQPQHF. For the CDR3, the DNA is TGTGCCAGCAGTTACATTTTGGGGCGTCAGCCCCAGCATTTT.

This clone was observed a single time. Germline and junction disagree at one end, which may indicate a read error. For the CDR3, the DNA is TGTGCTAGCAGCTCTAGCGGGACCTCCTACAATGAGCAGTTCTTC. The encoded protein is CASSSSGTSYNEQFF. This chain links TRBV7-7 with TRBJ2-1; TRBD2 matches 9 bases. This CDR3 contains 15 residues. Germline-derived CDR1 and CDR2 are SSHAT and FNYEAQ (reference sequence).

CDR3 region: CASSDTGTGNSPLHF. The CDR3 DNA follows: TGTGCCAGCAGTGATACCGGGACAGGGAATTCACCCCTCCACTTT. This chain links TRBV6-1 with TRBJ1-6; 9 bases are shared with TRBD1. The germline V gene has CDR1 MNHNS and CDR2 SASEGT. The CDR3 runs to 15 residues. J was trimmed by 7 bases and V by 3 bases; bases with no gene match: 4.

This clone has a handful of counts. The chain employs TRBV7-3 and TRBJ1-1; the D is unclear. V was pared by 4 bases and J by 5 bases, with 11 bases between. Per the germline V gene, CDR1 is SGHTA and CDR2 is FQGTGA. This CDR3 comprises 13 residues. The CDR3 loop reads CASSSRTGTEAFF. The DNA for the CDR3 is TGTGCCAGCAGCTCGCGGACGGGAACTGAAGCTTTCTTT.

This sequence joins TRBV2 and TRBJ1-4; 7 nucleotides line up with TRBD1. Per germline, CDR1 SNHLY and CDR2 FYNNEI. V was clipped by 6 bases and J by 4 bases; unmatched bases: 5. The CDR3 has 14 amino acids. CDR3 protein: CASRGTVYNEKLFF. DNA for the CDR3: TGTGCCAGCAGAGGGACAGTATATAATGAAAAACTGTTTTTT. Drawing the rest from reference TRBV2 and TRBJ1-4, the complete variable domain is EPEVTQTPSHQVTQMGQEVILRCVPISNHLYFYWYRQILGQKVEFLVSFYNNEISEKSEIFDDQFSVERPDGSNFTLKIRSTKLEDSAMYFCASRGTVYNEKLFFGSGTQLSVL.

CDR3 coding DNA: TGTGCCAGTAGTATAGACAGGGGGACAGATACGCAGTATTTT. It translates to CASSIDRGTDTQYF. This chain uses TRBV19 with TRBJ2-3, with 7 bases that match TRBD1. CDR1 and CDR2 from the germline V gene are LNHDA and SQIVND (reference sequence). The ends lost 0 bases at V and 3 bases at J; junction bases unmatched: 0. The CDR3 extends over 14 amino acids.